The T cell receptor beta chain under discussion was sequenced for a study of shared clonotypes between healthy human individuals. General study results and limits: Richness estimates generally favored naive over memory subsets.

CDR1 is LGHNA, CDR2 YSLEER, per germline. The CDR3 consists of 14 residues. Trimming removed 1 base from V and 0 bases from J, with 4 bases in between. In its sample, this clone was seen once. The antigen is unknown. TCRdb's copy holds only in-frame clones and misses some; the assay was immunoSEQ multiplex PCR. The sample has approximately 1,000,000 clones; roughly 77% are singletons. The source is a young man in good health. Some clones in this sample may be carry-over from other donors' samples. V usage is TRBV4-3 and J usage is TRBJ1-3; D uncertain. The source material was memory CD4+ T cells from PBMCs. Subset defined: CD45RA-negative fraction. The CDR3 sequence is CASSQGHSGNTIYF. The CDR3 DNA sequence: TGCGCCAGCAGCCAAGGACACTCTGGAAACACCATATATTTT.